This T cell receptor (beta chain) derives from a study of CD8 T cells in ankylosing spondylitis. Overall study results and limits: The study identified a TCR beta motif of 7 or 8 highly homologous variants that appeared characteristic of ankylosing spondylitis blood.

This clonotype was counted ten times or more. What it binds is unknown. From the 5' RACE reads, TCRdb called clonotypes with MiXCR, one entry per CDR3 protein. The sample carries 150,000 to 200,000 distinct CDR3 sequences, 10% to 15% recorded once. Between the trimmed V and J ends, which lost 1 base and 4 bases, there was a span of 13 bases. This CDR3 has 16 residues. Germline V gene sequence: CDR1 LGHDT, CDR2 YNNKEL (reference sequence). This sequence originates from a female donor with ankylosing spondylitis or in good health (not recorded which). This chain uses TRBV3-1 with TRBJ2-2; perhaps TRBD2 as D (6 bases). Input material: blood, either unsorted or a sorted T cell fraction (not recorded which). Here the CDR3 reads CASSQGRGSGTGELFF. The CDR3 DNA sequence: TGTGCCAGCAGCCAAGGGCGGGGATCGGGCACCGGGGAGCTGTTTTTT. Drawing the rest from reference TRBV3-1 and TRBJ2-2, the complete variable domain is DTAVSQTPKYLVTQMGNDKSIKCEQNLGHDTMYWYKQDSKKFLKIMFSYNNKELIINETVPNRFSPKSPDKAHLNLHINSLELGDSAVYFCASSQGRGSGTGELFFGEGSRLTVL.